Sequencing of this T cell receptor beta chain was carried out in a study of blood T cell repertoires in COVID-19. The assay was immunoSEQ multiplex PCR, and TCRdb's table has in-frame clones only and misses some. In the table there are about 280,000 clones, 85% of which are singletons. The germline CDR1 and CDR2 sequences are SGHRS and YFSETQ. CDR3 size: 14 residues. The ends were cut back, 0 bases at V and 1 base at J, with 6 bases in the middle. Cohort 3 donors counted as recovered after two negative PCRs, clearance, or resolved symptoms. The sequencing input was PBMCs or T cells enriched from blood (not recorded which). The chain links TRBV5-1 to TRBJ2-3, with a weak D call TRBD2 (5 bases). This TCR came from a woman in her 50s who had recovered from COVID-19. The CDR3 reads CASSLVSGTDTQYF. In DNA, the CDR3 is TGCGCCAGCAGCTTGGTTAGCGGCACAGATACGCAGTATTTT.